The 11 T cell receptor beta chains below all came from one sample that was sequenced in a study of cytomegalovirus exposure and HLA in healthy donors listed by TCRdb under 2017. Library construction relied on the immunoSEQ multiplex PCR assay. TCRdb obtained this table from immuneACCESS and retained in-frame rearrangements with V and J assigned. These tables miss some clones; where compared with another copy, unresolved V genes account for less than half of the shortfall, and the remainder is unexplained. This sample is represented by 220,000 or so clones; approximately 88% of them were singletons. The ten largest account for about 14% of the sample. What was sequenced was PBMCs. Every receptor here comes from a woman aged 25 to 39 in good health and CMV-seropositive.

The chain is built from TRBV30 and TRBJ2-7, with D unclear. The germline V gene encodes CDR1 GTSNPN and CDR2 SVGIG (reference sequence). V was shortened by 2 bases and J by 5 bases, with 7 bases between the two germline ends. The CDR3 length is 11 residues. CDR3 in DNA: TGTGCCTGGAGTAGGATTGACGAGCAGTACTTC. It is translated as CAWSRIDEQYF.

The chain is built from TRBV7-2 and TRBJ2-2, with 7 nucleotides matching TRBD1. The length of the CDR3 is 15 residues. Germline values: CDR1 SGHTA, CDR2 FQGNSA. The ends lost 5 bases at V and 6 bases at J; junction bases unmatched: 9. CDR3 residues: CASSPIRGPAGELFF. The CDR3 DNA sequence: TGTGCCAGCAGCCCCATTAGGGGGCCGGCCGGGGAGCTGTTTTTT. The whole variable domain, filled in from reference TRBV7-2 and TRBJ2-2, reads GAGVSQSPSNKVTEKGKDVELRCDPISGHTALYWYRQSLGQGLEFLIYFQGNSAPDKSGLPSDRFSAERTGGSVSTLTIQRTQQEDSAVYLCASSPIRGPAGELFFGEGSRLTVL.

The genes are TRBV30 and TRBJ1-5, with a weak D call TRBD1 (6 bases). The CDR3 runs 13 residues. The germline V gene has CDR1 GTSNPN and CDR2 SVGIG (reference sequence). V gave up 6 bases and J gave up 3 bases, with 12 bases separating them. Here the CDR3 reads CACSRDTNQPQHF. The CDR3 DNA follows: TGTGCCTGTAGCCGGGACACCAATCAGCCCCAGCATTTT. Full variable domain (missing parts from reference TRBV30 and TRBJ1-5): SQTIHQWPATLVQPVGSPLSLECTVEGTSNPNLYWYRQAAGRGLQLLFYSVGIGQISSEVPQNLSASRPQDRQFILSSKKLLLSDSGFYLCACSRDTNQPQHFGDGTRLSIL.

The chain couples TRBV29-1 to TRBJ2-7, with 8 bases that match TRBD2. The J segment lost 3 bases and the V segment lost 8 bases, leaving 9 bases of the junction unmatched. Per the germline V gene, CDR1 is SQVTM and CDR2 is ANQGSEA. This CDR3 has 13 residues. The CDR3 DNA reads as TGCAGCCTTGGGGTGGCGGGGGGCTACGAGCAGTACTTC. Amino acids: CSLGVAGGYEQYF.

The V call is TRBV29-1, the J call TRBJ1-2; 7 nucleotides match TRBD1. Germline V gene lookup returns CDR1 SQVTM and CDR2 ANQGSEA. This CDR3 region has 10 residues. The trim removed 7 bases at V and 12 bases at J, leaving 8 bases unmatched. The CDR3 reads CSDGADRDTF. The CDR3 DNA reads as TGCAGCGATGGGGCCGACAGGGACACCTTC.

The V call is TRBV6-5, the J call TRBJ2-3; D gene unclear. The CDR3 extends over 15 amino acids. Deletions cut 6 bases from V and 2 bases from J, with 15 bases between. From germline, CDR1 is MNHEY and CDR2 SVGAGI. The CDR3 protein is CASRPTRTSTDTQYF. The DNA for the CDR3 is TGTGCCAGCAGGCCGACCAGAACCTCCACAGATACGCAGTATTTT.

CDR3 protein: CASSSARGLNGELFF. Written as DNA, the CDR3 is TGTGCCAGCAGCTCCGCCCGGGGATTGAACGGGGAGCTGTTTTTT. The chain uses TRBV7-6 and TRBJ2-2, with a possible D match to TRBD2 (5 bases). V dropped 4 bases and J dropped 7 bases, with 16 bases sitting between them. This CDR3 is 15 amino acids long. The V gene's germline CDR1 is SGHVS and CDR2 FNYEAQ. Looking up the rest from reference TRBV7-6 and TRBJ2-2 gives the full variable domain: GAGVSQSPRYKVTKRGQDVALRCDPISGHVSLYWYRQALGQGPEFLTYFNYEAQQDKSGLPNDRFSAERPEGSISTLTIQRTEQRDSAMYRCASSSARGLNGELFFGEGSRLTVL.

In the case of this clone: A far larger clone is one nucleotide away, so this likely arose from a read error. V usage is TRBV4-1 and J usage is TRBJ2-7; D may be TRBD1 (6 bases). The CDR3 consists of 15 residues. Trimming took 1 base from V and 2 from J, leaving 12 bases between them. The V gene's germline CDR1 is MGHRA and CDR2 YSYEKL. This chain's CDR3 is CASSQVMDSPYEQYF. CDR3 in DNA: TGCGCCAGCAGCCAAGTAATGGACAGCCCCTACGAGCAGTACTTC.

The V call is TRBV6-1, the J call TRBJ2-7; 9 nucleotides align to TRBD1. V dropped 7 bases and J dropped 5; count of bases not matched to a gene: 6. Germline CDR1 is MNHNS and CDR2 is SASEGT. There are 13 residues in the CDR3. CDR3 protein: CASTQDRGDEQYF. CDR3 bases: TGTGCCAGCACCCAGGACAGGGGTGACGAGCAGTACTTC.

This clone was counted between two and nine times. The CDR3 here is CASSYSNGDGAFF. DNA for the CDR3: TGTGCCAGCAGTTACTCGAACGGGGATGGGGCTTTCTTT. The chain links TRBV6-6 to TRBJ1-1; D gene uncertain. Germline CDR1 and CDR2: MNHNY and SVGAGI (reference sequence). V was clipped by 0 bases and J by 11 bases, with 13 bases between them. CDR3 size: 13 residues.

CDR3: CASRGSGSLNEQFF. Written as DNA, the CDR3 is TGTGCCAGCAGGGGTAGCGGGAGTCTAAATGAGCAGTTCTTC. This chain connects TRBV25-1 to TRBJ2-1; 9 nucleotides agree with TRBD2. This CDR3 comprises 14 residues. Unmatched junction bases numbered 7, after V lost 6 bases and J lost 7 bases. Germline loops: CDR1 MGHDK, CDR2 SYGVNS.